What follows are 24 T cell receptor beta chains derived from one specimen sequenced in a study of T cell clonality in common variable immunodeficiency. TCRdb's table, derived via immunoSEQ multiplex PCR, lists solely in-frame clones and lacks some. Listed for the sample are approximately 50,000 clones, none seen a single time. Specimen: peripheral blood mononuclear cells. The source is a person aged 18 to 70 in good health.

Concerning this clone: The missing CDR3 end, 3 residues past where the read stops, is filled in from the germline J gene. This chain connects TRBV7-2 to TRBJ2-7, with TRBD2 identical over 10 bases. V lost 4 bases and J lost 2; bases outside the gene matches: 2. CDR3 size: 14 residues. In germline, CDR1 is SGHTA, CDR2 FQGNSA. CDR3 region: CASSSSGSAYEQYF. CDR3 DNA (partial): TGTGCCAGCAGCTCTAGCGGGAGTGCCTACGAG.

The sample holds many counts of this clone. The missing CDR3 end, 3 residues past where the read stops, is filled in from the germline J gene. The rearrangement joins TRBV5-4 to TRBJ2-3; 9 nucleotides agree with TRBD1. Germline values: CDR1 SGHNT, CDR2 YYREEE (reference sequence). This CDR3 has 15 residues. The CDR3 DNA, read in part, is TGTGCCAGCAGCAGGGAAGGGACAGGGCAAGAGACG. Its translation is CASSREGTGQET. The entire CDR3 sequence reads CASSREGTGQETQYF. Using reference TRBV5-4 and TRBJ2-3 for the parts outside the CDR3, the full variable domain is ETGVTQSPTHLIKTRGQQVTLRCSSQSGHNTVSWYQQALGQGPQFIFQYYREEENGRGNFPPRFSGLQFPNYSSELNVNALELDDSALYLCASSREGTGQETQYFGPGTRLTVL.

This clone was counted ten times or more. The CDR3 end lies 3 residues beyond the end of the read and is filled in from the germline J gene. V usage is TRBV5-1 and J usage is TRBJ2-7; 12 bases agree with TRBD2. Trimming took 4 bases from V and 4 from J; bases not matched to a gene: 6. There are 15 residues in the CDR3. Per germline, CDR1 SGHRS and CDR2 YFSETQ. CDR3 bases read: TGCGCCAGCAGCCCCGACCTAGCGGGAGGGTACGAG. Amino acid sequence: CASSPDLAGGYE. In full, the CDR3 reads CASSPDLAGGYEQYF. The variable domain in full, completed from reference TRBV5-1 and TRBJ2-7, reads KAGVTQTPRYLIKTRGQQVTLSCSPISGHRSVSWYQQTPGQGLQFLFEYFSETQRNKGNFPGRFSGRQFSNSRSEMNVSTLELGDSALYLCASSPDLAGGYEQYFGPGTRLTVT.

This clone was observed at least ten times. The CDR3 sequence: CASQLAGLNTGELFF. The CDR3 bases that were read are TGTGCCAGTCAATTAGCGGGCTTGAACACCGGGGAG. The gene calls are TRBV19 and TRBJ2-2; 7 bases fit TRBD2. The read stops 3 residues short of the end of the CDR3; the missing end is completed from the germline J gene. Trimming took 8 bases from V and 1 from J; bases not matched to a gene: 7. Germline V CDR1 and CDR2: LNHDA, SQIVND (reference sequence). This CDR3 is built from 15 residues. The full variable domain, completed using reference TRBV19 and TRBJ2-2, is DGGITQSPKYLFRKEGQNVTLSCEQNLNHDAMYWYRQDPGQGLRLIYYSQIVNDFQKGDIAEGYSVSREKKESFPLTVTSAQKNPTAFYLCASQLAGLNTGELFFGEGSRLTVL.

This clone occurred many times. The read terminates 3 residues before the CDR3 end, so the remaining end is supplied by the germline J gene. The chain employs TRBV7-3 and TRBJ2-1; a possible D gene is TRBD2 (5 bases). The CDR3 spans 13 residues. CDR1 SGHTA and CDR2 FQGTGA come from the germline V gene. Trimming took off 6 bases at V and 8 bases at J, with 14 bases between the two ends. The covered CDR3 bases are TGTGCCAGCAGATCGGCGTCGAGGGATGAG. It codes for CASRSASRDE. The CDR3 in full is CASRSASRDEQFF.

This clone was detected many times. The DNA ends 3 residues before the CDR3 does, and the rest of the CDR3 is filled in from the germline J gene. The chain has TRBV5-1 and TRBJ2-1, with a weak D call TRBD2 (5 bases). The CDR3 is 15 amino acids. V was trimmed by 4 bases and J by 8 bases, leaving 19 bases between them. Germline V gene sequence: CDR1 SGHRS, CDR2 YFSETQ. This CDR3 is CASSPPGSISYEQFF. Partial CDR3 DNA: TGCGCCAGCAGCCCACCGGGGTCCATCTCCTATGAG.

This clone occurred many times. Sequencing ends 3 residues short of the CDR3 end; the germline J gene provides the rest. The rearrangement links TRBV18 to TRBJ2-7; 7 bases fit TRBD1. CDR3 length equals 14 residues. Unmatched junction bases numbered 6, after V lost 5 bases and J lost 2 bases. Germline CDR1 and CDR2: KGHSH and LQKENI. Incomplete CDR3 DNA: TGTGCCAGCTCAATGGACAGGTGGACCTACGAG. This encodes CASSMDRWTYE. In full, the CDR3 is CASSMDRWTYEQYF.

This clone was observed many times. The read is 3 residues too short to cover the CDR3 end, so that end is filled in from the germline J gene. The chain joins TRBV7-2 to TRBJ1-2; 7 nucleotides line up with TRBD1. The CDR3 spans 14 residues. Germline lookup yields CDR1 SGHTA and CDR2 FQGNSA. CDR3 bases read: TGTGCCAGCAGCAGGGATCAGGGGGGCTCCGGC. Protein: CASSRDQGGSG. The CDR3, in full, reads CASSRDQGGSGYTF.

This clone was detected many times. Incomplete CDR3 DNA: TGCGCCAGCAGCCAAGAGGCAGGGAGGGGGGAAAAA. Amino acid sequence: CASSQEAGRGEK. The whole CDR3 is CASSQEAGRGEKLFF. The chain employs TRBV4-1 and TRBJ1-4; tentative D call: TRBD1 (6 bases). The read finishes 3 residues shy of the CDR3 end, and the germline J gene is used to complete it. CDR1 is MGHRA, CDR2 YSYEKL, per germline. This CDR3 is built from 15 residues. The V end was cut by 0 bases, the J end by 8 bases, with 13 bases between.

This clone was recorded at least ten times. The read ends 3 residues before the CDR3 terminus; that terminus is restored from the germline J gene. This chain links TRBV2 with TRBJ2-3; D is unclear. The germline V gene encodes CDR1 SNHLY and CDR2 FYNNEI. The CDR3 spans 13 residues. Between the trimmed V and J ends, which lost 1 base and 8 bases, there was a span of 10 bases. This CDR3 reads CASSEGQSLTQYF. The covered CDR3 bases are TGTGCCAGCAGTGAAGGGCAGTCTCTTACG.

This clone was picked up a small number of times. The observed sequence ends 3 residues before the CDR3 terminus, with the missing tail filled in from the germline J gene. The chain has TRBV27 and TRBJ2-7, with 7 positions matching TRBD2. Germline values: CDR1 MNHEY, CDR2 SMNVEV (reference sequence). J was trimmed by 3 bases and V by 6 bases; bases with no gene match: 11. The CDR3 loop spans 15 amino acids. The sequenced part of the CDR3 DNA is TGTGCCAGCAGACGACTAGCCAGTGGGGACTACGAG. Translation: CASRRLASGDYE. Given in full, the CDR3 is CASRRLASGDYEQYF.

This clone came up many times. The sequence runs out 3 residues before the end of the CDR3; the remainder is reconstructed from the germline J gene. The chain couples TRBV5-4 to TRBJ1-2, with D hard to call. Trimming removed 0 bases from V and 4 bases from J, with 13 bases in between. The CDR3 runs 15 residues. CDR1 SGHNT and CDR2 YYREEE come from the germline V gene (reference sequence). The sequenced part of the CDR3 DNA is TGTGCCAGCAGCTTGGAGGCAGGCACAACCTATGGC. Amino acid sequence: CASSLEAGTTYG. The CDR3 in its entirety is CASSLEAGTTYGYTF.

This clone came up many times. The read ends 3 residues before the CDR3 terminus; that terminus is restored from the germline J gene. This rearrangement joins TRBV4-1 to TRBJ2-4, with D tentatively TRBD2 (7 bases). The CDR3 length is 16 residues. Trimming stripped 0 bases from V and 6 bases from J, with 15 bases between. CDR1 and CDR2 from the germline V gene are MGHRA and YSYEKL. CDR3 amino acids: CASSQDGGGLLNIQYF. Partial CDR3 DNA: TGCGCCAGCAGCCAAGACGGCGGGGGCCTTTTAAACATT.

This clone was counted at least ten times. Read coverage stops 3 residues before the CDR3 terminus; the germline J gene supplies the remainder. The V and J genes are TRBV6-1 and TRBJ2-7, with 12 bases aligning to TRBD2. The germline gives CDR1 MNHNS, CDR2 SASEGT. V was pared by 3 bases and J by 3 bases, with 6 bases of the junction left unmatched. The length of the CDR3 is 16 residues. Incomplete CDR3 DNA: TGTGCCAGCAGTGAGGGAACTAGCGGGGGGCACTACGAG. It codes for CASSEGTSGGHYE. The whole CDR3 reads CASSEGTSGGHYEQYF.

This clone was recorded many times. The read ends 3 residues shy of where the CDR3 ends; the end is completed using the germline J gene. This chain uses TRBV5-1 with TRBJ2-3; perhaps TRBD1 as D (5 bases). CDR1 and CDR2 (germline): SGHRS, YFSETQ. V was pared by 1 base and J by 5 bases, with 11 bases between. This CDR3 has 14 residues. The DNA read from the CDR3 is TGCGCCAGCAGCTTGCAGGGTCGATTAGATACG. It encodes CASSLQGRLDT. The whole CDR3 protein reads CASSLQGRLDTQYF. Based on the CDR3 plus reference TRBV5-1 and TRBJ2-3, the full variable domain is KAGVTQTPRYLIKTRGQQVTLSCSPISGHRSVSWYQQTPGQGLQFLFEYFSETQRNKGNFPGRFSGRQFSNSRSEMNVSTLELGDSALYLCASSLQGRLDTQYFGPGTRLTVL.

As regards this clone: The DNA ends 3 residues before the CDR3 does, and the rest of the CDR3 is filled in from the germline J gene. The chain joins TRBV18 to TRBJ1-2; D not certain. Germline lookup yields CDR1 KGHSH and CDR2 LQKENI. The CDR3 consists of 14 residues. Deletions cut 4 bases from V and 3 bases from J, with 12 bases between. Here the CDR3 reads CASSLNDRDYGYTF. The part of the CDR3 DNA that was read is TGTGCCAGCTCACTCAATGACCGGGACTATGGC.

At least ten counts were recorded for this clone. The read ends 3 residues early relative to the CDR3; the germline J gene fills the gap. The chain links TRBV29-1 to TRBJ2-3, with a weak D call TRBD1 (6 bases). The V gene lost 6 bases and the J gene lost 7 bases, with 17 bases spanning the gap. Germline CDR1 and CDR2: SQVTM and ANQGSEA. This CDR3 contains 13 residues. CDR3 in amino acids: CSVLLGGPNTQYF. CDR3 DNA, as far as it was read: TGCAGCGTCCTCCTTGGGGGCCCGAATACG.

Ten or more counts support this clone. The observed sequence ends 3 residues before the CDR3 terminus, with the missing tail filled in from the germline J gene. The V call is TRBV12-3 or TRBV12-4, the J call TRBJ1-4; 8 bases are a match to TRBD1. This CDR3 comprises 15 residues. Unmatched junction bases numbered 13, after V lost 8 bases and J lost 8 bases. The covered CDR3 bases are TGTGCCAGCTCCCCCACCGGACAGGGAAGAGAAAAA. Its protein product is CASSPTGQGREK. The whole CDR3 sequence is CASSPTGQGREKLFF.

This clone was detected ten times or more. The read comes to an end 3 residues before the CDR3 does, leaving the germline J gene to fill in the end. The rearrangement joins TRBV6-1 to TRBJ2-5, with TRBD2 matching over 8 bases. Germline V gene lookup returns CDR1 MNHNS and CDR2 SASEGT. The CDR3 runs to 15 residues. Unmatched junction bases numbered 6, after V lost 2 bases and J lost 4 bases. Here the CDR3 reads CASSENVLAGETQYF. The CDR3 DNA, read in part, is TGTGCCAGCAGTGAAAATGTCCTAGCGGGAGAGACC.

This clone showed up many times. The CDR3 end lies 3 residues beyond the end of the read and is filled in from the germline J gene. The rearrangement joins TRBV20-1 to TRBJ2-2, with 9 bases fitting TRBD1. With V trimmed by 1 base and J by 8 bases, 2 bases remained unmatched. Germline CDR1 and CDR2: DFQATT and SNEGSKA (reference sequence). The CDR3 contains 13 residues. CDR3 bases read: TGCAGTGCTAGAGGGACAGGGGCTGGGGAG. Translation: CSARGTGAGE. The full CDR3 protein reads CSARGTGAGELFF.

This clone was observed at least ten times. The read ends 3 residues before the CDR3 terminus; that terminus is restored from the germline J gene. The chain uses TRBV30 and TRBJ1-6; 11 positions agree with TRBD1. The V gene's germline CDR1 is GTSNPN and CDR2 SVGIG (reference sequence). The CDR3 is 14 residues long. J gave up 10 bases and V 2 bases, and 4 bases lay outside the gene matches. The CDR3 loop is CAWSPGTGGSPLHF. The CDR3 DNA, read in part, is TGTGCCTGGAGTCCGGGGACAGGGGGATCACCC.

Partial CDR3 DNA: TGCAGTGCTAGAGTGGGTAGGGATCAGCCC. Translating gives CSARVGRDQP. The whole CDR3 region reads CSARVGRDQPQHF. V gene TRBV20-1 combines with J gene TRBJ1-5, with unresolved D. The sequenced fragment ends 3 residues before the CDR3 boundary, so the rest is inferred from the germline J gene. V gave up 1 base and J gave up 5 bases, with 9 bases separating them. The CDR3 extends over 13 amino acids. Germline assignment: CDR1 DFQATT and CDR2 SNEGSKA (reference sequence).

There are many counts of this clone. From the germline J gene comes the end of the CDR3, since the read stops 3 residues before it. V usage is TRBV20-1 and J usage is TRBJ2-2; 9 bases agree with TRBD1. CDR3 length: 16 amino acids. Per germline, CDR1 DFQATT and CDR2 SNEGSKA (reference sequence). The V segment lost 0 bases and the J segment 4 bases; nucleotides outside the gene matches: 6. The sequenced part of the CDR3 DNA is TGCAGTGCTAGAGATTCGGGACAGGGTGGCACCGGGGAG. This sequence encodes CSARDSGQGGTGE. The whole CDR3 reads CSARDSGQGGTGELFF.

This clone occurred many times. From the germline J gene comes the end of the CDR3, since the read stops 3 residues before it. This rearrangement joins TRBV30 to TRBJ2-7; weak D call: TRBD1 (6 bases). V lost 8 bases, J lost 3 bases, and 14 bases lay in between. Germline V gives CDR1 GTSNPN, CDR2 SVGIG (reference sequence). CDR3 length: 12 residues. CDR3 sequence reads: CAGRGRNYEQYF. The sequenced part of the CDR3 DNA is TGTGCCGGCAGGGGCCGCAACTACGAG.